These T cell receptor beta chains were read from a single sample in a study of OX40 agonist ivuxolimab in advanced cancers. Clones were sequenced by immunoSEQ multiplex PCR, and TCRdb holds only the in-frame ones, with some missing. The sample holds 45,000 to 60,000 clones; over 80% are singletons and the top ten take 5% to 5.5%. Sequencing used CD4+ or CD8+ T cells sorted from blood, obtained in a trial of the OX40 agonist ivuxolimab. Receptor source: an adult with an advanced solid tumor such as melanoma, head and neck, liver or kidney cancer. CDR3s include the opening cysteine and the closing phenylalanine or tryptophan. Each record gives: J gene, V gene, D gene, clone size, CDR3 DNA, CDR3 protein. D genes are given only for firm matches. Only part of the rows carry a size: once, few, many, or a class if the clone is expanded.

TRBJ1-4 TRBV15 TRBD1 . TGTGCCACCAGCAGACCCGGTGGGCAGGGGGCGGTTGAAAAACTGTTTTTT CATSRPGGQGAVEKLFF
TRBJ1-2 TRBV19 . once TGTGCCAGTAGGGGCAGGGAGTATTATGGCTACACCTTC CASRGREYYGYTF
TRBJ1-1 TRBV7-9 . few TGTGCCAGCAGCTTAAGCCCCAGCCGCGGAATGAACACTGAAGCTTTCTTT CASSLSPSRGMNTEAFF
TRBJ2-3 TRBV7-3 TRBD2 . TGTGCCAGCAGCTTGTCGGCGGGAGCAAGCACAGATACGCAGTATTTT CASSLSAGASTDTQYF
TRBJ1-4 TRBV6-6 TRBD1 . TGTGCCAGCAGTTACGTCGGACAGGGGGCTCGTGAAAAACTGTTTTTT CASSYVGQGAREKLFF
TRBJ1-4 TRBV18 . . TGTGCCAGCTCATCCGAAGGACAGAAAAAACTGTTTTTT CASSSEGQKKLFF
TRBJ1-3 TRBV28 . once TGTGCCAGCAGTTTAGCAGGGTCGCGAAACACCATATATTTT CASSLAGSRNTIYF
TRBJ2-5 TRBV7-7 . once TGTGCCAGCAGCCCGACACTGGGGACCCAGTACTTC CASSPTLGTQYF
TRBJ1-5 TRBV7-2 . . TGTGCCAGCAGCTTAGGGTTTGGTCAGCCCCAGCATTTT CASSLGFGQPQHF
TRBJ1-3 TRBV28 . . TGTGCCAGCAGTACTACTGGGACCGGAGGCTCTGGAAACACCATATATTTT CASSTTGTGGSGNTIYF
TRBJ1-4 TRBV5-1 . . TGCGCCAGCAGCTTGGGGGGAAGTGATAATGAAAAACTGTTTTTT CASSLGGSDNEKLFF
TRBJ1-1 TRBV12-5 TRBD1 . TGTGCTAGTGGGACAGGGGGCCAATACACTGAAGCTTTCTTT CASGTGGQYTEAFF
TRBJ2-2 TRBV5-1 TRBD2 . TGCGCCAGCAGCTTTCTAGCGGGAGCGAACACCGGGGAGCTGTTTTTT CASSFLAGANTGELFF
TRBJ2-7 TRBV28 TRBD2 few TGTGCCAGCAGTTCCCTGGCTGGTAGCGGGGTCCCCTACGAGCAGTACTTC CASSSLAGSGVPYEQYF
TRBJ2-7 TRBV28 TRBD1 . TGTGCCAGCAGGTGGAGGGACAGGGCCTCCTACGAGCAGTACTTC CASRWRDRASYEQYF
TRBJ1-1 TRBV7-6 TRBD1 . TGTGCCAGCAGCCCCCTCTGGGGACAGGGAGTTGGAGGGACTGAAGCTTTCTTT CASSPLWGQGVGGTEAFF
TRBJ2-7 TRBV19 TRBD1 once TGTGCCAGTAGCAGACAGCCAGGGACAGATTCCTACGAGCAGTACTTC CASSRQPGTDSYEQYF
TRBJ2-7 TRBV4-2 TRBD2 once TGTGCCAGCAGCCAAGACAGACGTTCTAGCGGGGGCTTATTGGACGAGCAGTACTTC CASSQDRRSSGGLLDEQYF
TRBJ2-7 TRBV6-1 TRBD1 . TGTGCCAGCAGTGACGAACAGGGGGCCTTCTCCTACGAGCAGTACTTC CASSDEQGAFSYEQYF
TRBJ2-7 TRBV7-2 . . TGTGCCAGCAGCCCCCCCTACGAGCAGTACTTC CASSPPYEQYF
TRBJ1-3 TRBV6-4 . . TGTGCCAGCAACCGAGTCGGGCTTCGGGGAAACACCATATATTTT CASNRVGLRGNTIYF
TRBJ2-3 TRBV7-9 . . TGTGCCAGCAGCCAGGAGACAGATACGCAGTATTTT CASSQETDTQYF
TRBJ2-7 TRBV7-3 TRBD2 . TGTGCCAGCAGCTTGACTAGCGGGAGTGCATACGAGCAGTACTTC CASSLTSGSAYEQYF
TRBJ2-7 TRBV11-2 TRBD1 . TGTGCCAGCAGCTACTGGACAGGGAAGACCTACGAGCAGTACTTC CASSYWTGKTYEQYF
TRBJ1-5 TRBV28 . few TGTGCCAGCTCGAAGCCACAGGGCGATCAGCCCCAGCATTTT CASSKPQGDQPQHF
TRBJ2-3 TRBV19 . . TGTGCCAGTAGTAGACGGACAGCAACCACAGATACGCAGTATTTT CASSRRTATTDTQYF
TRBJ1-1 TRBV6-5 . once TGTGCCAGCAACCGACCCTCAGGGAACACTGAAGCTTTCTTT CASNRPSGNTEAFF
TRBJ2-7 TRBV5-4 TRBD1 . TGTGCCAGCAGCCTTGGAAGTGACAGGGGACTTTGGTACTTC CASSLGSDRGLWYF
TRBJ2-7 TRBV4-1 . . TGCGCCAGCAGCCAGCCCCAGGGGCGTGAGCAGTACTTC CASSQPQGREQYF
TRBJ2-7 TRBV5-4 TRBD1 . TGTGCCAGCAGCGCCCTGACAGGGGGCCGAGGCGAGCAGTACTTC CASSALTGGRGEQYF
TRBJ2-3 TRBV4-1 TRBD2 . TGCGCCAGCAGCCAATCCTTACTAGCGGGGCACACAGATACGCAGTATTTT CASSQSLLAGHTDTQYF
TRBJ2-2 TRBV5-6 . . TGTGCCAGCAGCCAATCGGACAGGAACACCGGGGAGCTGTTTTTT CASSQSDRNTGELFF
TRBJ2-1 TRBV7-2 TRBD2 . TGTGCCAGCAGCTCGACTAGCGGGAGGTCTAGTGGGAATGAGCAGTTCTTC CASSSTSGRSSGNEQFF
TRBJ2-3 TRBV28 TRBD2 . TGTGCCAGCAGTTCCTTAGCGGGAGGGACACCGAATACGCAGTATTTT CASSSLAGGTPNTQYF
TRBJ2-2 TRBV9 . once TGTGCCAGCAGCGTTAGCGGTCAGACCGGGGAGCTGTTTTTT CASSVSGQTGELFF
TRBJ2-7 TRBV7-9 TRBD2 . TGTGCCAGCAGCCCCTGGACTAGAGCCGAGCAGTACTTC CASSPWTRAEQYF
TRBJ2-3 TRBV7-9 . . TGTGCCAGCAGCTTAGCCGGCAGCACAGATACGCAGTATTTT CASSLAGSTDTQYF
TRBJ2-6 TRBV28 . . TGTGCCAGCAGTACAAGGGGGTCGGGGGCCAACGTCCTGACTTTC CASSTRGSGANVLTF
TRBJ1-5 TRBV5-5 . . TGTGCCAGCAGCACGAGGGTAAATCAGCCCCAGCATTTT CASSTRVNQPQHF
TRBJ1-2 TRBV7-9 TRBD1 . TGTGCCAGCAGCCAAGACAGGGGGGATAACTATGGCTACACCTTC CASSQDRGDNYGYTF
TRBJ2-7 TRBV2 TRBD2 . TGTGCCAGCAGTCTAGCGGGAGTTAAGTACGAGCAGTACTTC CASSLAGVKYEQYF
TRBJ2-7 TRBV28 . . TGTGCCAGCAGTTTCCTCTACGAGCAGTACTTC CASSFLYEQYF
TRBJ2-5 TRBV5-4 TRBD1 once TGTGCCACTCACGGACAGGGGGCTTACCAAGAGACCCAGTACTTC CATHGQGAYQETQYF
TRBJ1-3 TRBV18 . . TGTGCCAGCTCACCGGACGGTAACACCATATATTTT CASSPDGNTIYF
TRBJ1-2 TRBV9 TRBD1 . TGTGCCAGCAGCTCGACAGGGTTTAGTCTCTATGGCTACACCTTC CASSSTGFSLYGYTF
TRBJ2-1 TRBV19 . once TGTGCCAGTAGTATGAGTCAGGGGTACTTCAATGAGCAGTTCTTC CASSMSQGYFNEQFF
TRBJ2-1 TRBV11-1 . . TGTGCCAGCAGCTTAGCATTCAATGAGCAGTTCTTC CASSLAFNEQFF
TRBJ2-3 TRBV18 . . TGTGCCAGCTCACCACCGAACTTTGCGGAAAGCACAGATACGCAGTATTTT CASSPPNFAESTDTQYF
TRBJ2-4 TRBV2 . once TGTGCCAGCAGTGTCGCGTTGCTAGCCAAAAACATTCAGTACTTC CASSVALLAKNIQYF
TRBJ2-7 TRBV6-5 . once TGTGCCAGCAGTTACGGCAGAAAATCCTACGAGCAGTACTTC CASSYGRKSYEQYF
TRBJ2-2 TRBV6-6 . . TGTGCCAGCAGTACTAGCCCAAGAACCGGGGAGCTGTTTTTT CASSTSPRTGELFF
TRBJ1-4 TRBV7-9 . once TGTGCCAGCAGCGGTGGGGGGCGAAGCTCGACTAATGAAAAACTGTTTTTT CASSGGGRSSTNEKLFF
TRBJ2-5 TRBV21-1 . . . CASSKAGTSRGYGCEQYF